This T cell receptor (beta chain) was found in a study of patients and donors after allogeneic stem cell transplantation (dated by TCRdb to the early 2020s). Libraries were built with RT-PCR. Sequenced on a NextSeq 550. The public reads were quality trimmed at Q25 with fastp and then assembled into clones with MiXCR by TCRdb, keeping productive beta chains. CDR3 protein sequences are deduplicated, and each keeps its most common genes and DNA. This sample has under 30,000 distinct CDR3 sequences in its table, and approximately 43% of those were observed once. The ten largest account for around 80% of the sample. Only a few counts were recorded for this clonotype. It has no known antigen specificity. Per-nucleotide qualities are absent, and no much larger clonotype sits a single base away. From the cysteine through the phenylalanine, the CDR3 covers 15 amino acids. The entry retains the CDR3 DNA only, 45 bases that are in frame from base 1. Between the V and J ends, shortened by 5 bases and 1 base respectively, the junction contains 14 bases.

Sequencing used blood, either unsorted or a sorted T cell fraction (not recorded which). This TCR came from a human donor who was either an allogeneic HSCT recipient or a stem cell or donor lymphocyte infusion donor (not recorded which). It is not recorded whose cells these are; they may come from a transplant donor. The chain was built from TRBV12-3 or TRBV12-4 and TRBJ1-2, with the D gene uncertain. CDR3 loop: CASSPTARRNYGYTF. The DNA reads as follows: TGTGCCAGCAGTCCCACGGCCCGACGTAACTATGGCTACACCTTC.